The text below deals with one T cell receptor beta chain. The entry originates in a study of blood T cell repertoires in COVID-19. At the level of the study: Collection of acute and convalescent COVID-19 samples took place in the United States, Italy and Spain.

Authors' data handling: How many nucleated cells were present was estimated from reference gene primer amplification. Using immunoSEQ multiplex PCR, the repertoire was profiled, and TCRdb retains in-frame clones only, with some absent. V, J and clone size reflect that table, while D and trimming were determined from the DNA. The sample lists roughly 150,000 clones, approximately 86% occurring once. Germline assignment: CDR1 LGHNA and CDR2 YNFKEQ. V was shortened by 4 bases and J by 6 bases, with 10 bases between the two germline ends. The CDR3 loop spans 13 amino acids. The sample comprised peripheral blood. The clonotype originates from a woman between 70 and 85 years old with acute or convalescent COVID-19. This chain uses TRBV4-2 with TRBJ2-1; a weak D match, TRBD2 (5 bases). The CDR3 DNA reads as TGTGCCAGCAGCCCCGGGGTTCTCAATGAGCAGTTCTTC. As protein: CASSPGVLNEQFF.